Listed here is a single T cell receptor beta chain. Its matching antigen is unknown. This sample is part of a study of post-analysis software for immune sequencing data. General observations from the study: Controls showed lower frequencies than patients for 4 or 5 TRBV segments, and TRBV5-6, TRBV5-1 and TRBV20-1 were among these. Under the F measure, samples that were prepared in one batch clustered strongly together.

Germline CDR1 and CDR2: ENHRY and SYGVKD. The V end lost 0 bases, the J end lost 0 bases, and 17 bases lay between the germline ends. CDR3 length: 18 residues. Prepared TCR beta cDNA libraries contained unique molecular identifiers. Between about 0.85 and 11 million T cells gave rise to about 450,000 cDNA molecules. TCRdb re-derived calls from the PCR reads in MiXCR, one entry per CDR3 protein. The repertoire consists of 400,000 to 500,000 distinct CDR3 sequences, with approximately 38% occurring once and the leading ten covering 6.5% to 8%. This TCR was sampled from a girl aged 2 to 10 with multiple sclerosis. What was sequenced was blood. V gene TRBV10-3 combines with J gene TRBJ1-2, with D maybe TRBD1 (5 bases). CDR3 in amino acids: CAISESNGAELANYGYTF. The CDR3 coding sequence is TGTGCCATCAGTGAGTCGAACGGGGCAGAATTAGCTAACTATGGCTACACCTTC.